This T cell receptor beta chain was observed in a study of vaccination effects on CD4 cells after COVID-19. Assay used: immunoSEQ multiplex PCR; TCRdb lists only in-frame clones, some missing. The sample gives about 32,000 clones, 72% of which show up once; more than 10% is in the top ten. In the ViraFEST assay, antigen-specific CD4+ clonotypes were identified by expansion after peptide-pool stimulation. Cells that had been cultured for roughly 9 days were the source of isolated CD4+ T cells. Each participant received a vaccine that was either BNT162b2 or mRNA-1273, given as two doses. This clone was seen a few times. Its cognate antigen is unknown. Between the trimmed V and J ends, which lost 4 bases and 5 bases, there was a span of 20 bases. CDR3 length: 17 residues. Germline V gene sequence: CDR1 LNHDA, CDR2 SQIVND (reference sequence).

The origin of this receptor is a human donor who received a COVID-19 vaccine. Source: CD4+ T cells from PBMCs cultured with HCoV-229E spike peptides, taken after COVID-19 vaccination. The chain carries TRBV19 and TRBJ1-4, with TRBD1 as a possible D gene (6 bases). Here the CDR3 reads CASSNGEAGDDNEKLFF. CDR3 bases: TGTGCCAGTAGTAATGGGGAGGCAGGGGACGACAATGAAAAACTGTTTTTT.